A single sample gave rise to the 9 T cell receptor beta chains below, sequenced in a study of OX40 agonist ivuxolimab in advanced cancers. Generated by immunoSEQ multiplex PCR, the TCRdb table keeps only in-frame clones and is missing some. Here the sample spans approximately 65,000 clones, 65% to 85% being singletons. The sequencing used CD4+ or CD8+ T cells sorted from blood, collected in a trial of the OX40 agonist ivuxolimab. The receptor source for this set is an adult with an advanced solid tumor such as melanoma, head and neck, liver or kidney cancer.

J is TRBJ2-5 and V is TRBV14; 7 nucleotides agree with TRBD1. Germline CDR1 reads SGHDN; CDR2 reads FVKESK. Trimming took 3 bases from V and 2 from J; bases not matched to a gene: 3. This CDR3 is 14 amino acids long. The CDR3 reads CASSQGQLQETQYF. The CDR3 bases are TGTGCCAGCAGCCAGGGACAGTTACAAGAGACCCAGTACTTC.

V usage is TRBV28 and J usage is TRBJ2-7; possible D gene TRBD2, 5 bases. Germline V gene lookup returns CDR1 MDHEN and CDR2 SYDVKM. The CDR3 runs to 15 residues. With 5 bases removed from V and 2 bases from J, the gap between germline ends came to 16 bases. This chain's CDR3 is CASSPHVPGAYEQYF. The CDR3 region has the DNA TGTGCCAGCAGTCCGCACGTTCCCGGGGCCTACGAGCAGTACTTC.

CDR3 coding DNA: TGTGCCAGCAGTTACTCGAAGGACAGGCCCACTGAAGCTTTCTTT. Its protein product is CASSYSKDRPTEAFF. The chain recombines TRBV6-6 with TRBJ1-1, with 7 bases matching TRBD1. The CDR3 spans 15 residues. The ends lost 0 bases at V and 4 bases at J; junction bases unmatched: 5. CDR1 MNHNY and CDR2 SVGAGI come from the germline V gene (reference sequence).

The V gene is TRBV11-2, the J gene TRBJ2-5; D is unresolved. The DNA end is more similar to TRBJ2-7, so the J call may be wrong. The CDR3 is 16 amino acids. Germline CDR1 and CDR2: SGHAT and FQNNGV. DNA for the CDR3: TGTGCCAGCAGCTTACCCACCTCTGCCGACTCCTACGAGCAGTACTTC. Protein product: CASSLPTSADSYEQYF.

This chain connects TRBV6-5 to TRBJ1-2; D gene uncertain. This CDR3 has 13 residues. Trimming took off 2 bases at V and 6 bases at J, with 10 bases between the two ends. Looked up from germline, CDR1 is MNHEY and CDR2 is SVGAGI. The CDR3 is CASSYVGSNGYTF. The DNA for the CDR3 is TGTGCCAGCAGTTACGTGGGGTCTAATGGCTACACCTTC.

The chain carries TRBV10-3 and TRBJ1-1; D may be TRBD1 (6 bases). Looked up from germline, CDR1 is ENHRY and CDR2 is SYGVKD. Trimming removed 8 bases from V and 3 bases from J, with 22 bases in between. The CDR3 has 16 amino acids. The CDR3 sequence: CAIRAAGGRLHTEAFF. The CDR3 DNA follows: TGTGCCATCCGGGCCGCGGGGGGCAGGTTACACACTGAAGCTTTCTTT.

The chain combines TRBV5-1 with TRBJ2-5; TRBD2 agrees at 16 bases. Germline CDR1 reads SGHRS; CDR2 reads YFSETQ. Trimming removed 3 bases from V and 5 bases from J; junction bases left unmatched: 7. The CDR3 covers 17 residues. The CDR3 sequence: CASSWSGTSGGEETQYF. The CDR3 nucleotides read TGCGCCAGCAGCTGGTCCGGGACTAGCGGGGGGGAGGAGACCCAGTACTTC.

The rearrangement uses TRBV7-3 and TRBJ2-1; 11 nucleotides line up with TRBD2. The CDR3 sequence is 17 residues long. The V gene's germline CDR1 is SGHTA and CDR2 FQGTGA. V lost 3 bases to trimming and J lost 2 bases; unmatched junction nucleotides: 6. In DNA, the CDR3 is TGTGCCAGCAGCTTTAGCGGGGGGGCCCTAGCCTACAATGAGCAGTTCTTC. Its protein product is CASSFSGGALAYNEQFF.

The chain is built from TRBV10-2 and TRBJ1-1; a weak D match, TRBD1 (6 bases). CDR1 and CDR2 from the germline V gene are WSHSY and SAAADI. V was pared by 4 bases and J by 4 bases, with 13 bases between. The CDR3 runs to 14 residues. CDR3 nucleotide sequence: TGCGCCAGCAGTGGAAACAGGGAGACCACTGAAGCTTTCTTT. Residues: CASSGNRETTEAFF.